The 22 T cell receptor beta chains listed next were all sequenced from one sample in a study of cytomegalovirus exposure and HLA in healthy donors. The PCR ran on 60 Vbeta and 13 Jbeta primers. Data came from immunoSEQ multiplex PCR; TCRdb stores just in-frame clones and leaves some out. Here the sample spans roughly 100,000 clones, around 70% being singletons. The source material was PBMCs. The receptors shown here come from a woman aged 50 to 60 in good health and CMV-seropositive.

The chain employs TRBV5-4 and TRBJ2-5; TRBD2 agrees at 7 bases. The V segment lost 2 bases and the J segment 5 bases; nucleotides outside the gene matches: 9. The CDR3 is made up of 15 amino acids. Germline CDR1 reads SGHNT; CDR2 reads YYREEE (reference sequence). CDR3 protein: CASSFSGGGAETQYF. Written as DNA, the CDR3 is TGTGCCAGCAGCTTTTCGGGGGGTGGGGCGGAGACCCAGTACTTC.

For the CDR3, the DNA is TGTGCCAGCAGCCAAGTAAGGGGCACTGAAGCTTTCTTT. This gives the protein CASSQVRGTEAFF. V usage is TRBV14 and J usage is TRBJ1-1, with D perhaps matching TRBD1 (5 bases). The CDR3 consists of 13 residues. Germline V gene sequence: CDR1 SGHDN, CDR2 FVKESK. Trimming left V 1 base short and J 4 bases short, with 7 bases between.

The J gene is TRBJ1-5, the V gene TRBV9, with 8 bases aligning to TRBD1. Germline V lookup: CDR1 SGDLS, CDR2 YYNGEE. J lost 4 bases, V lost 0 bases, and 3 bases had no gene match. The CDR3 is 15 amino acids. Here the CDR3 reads CASSVGGDRNQPQHF. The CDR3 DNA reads TGTGCCAGCAGCGTAGGAGGGGACAGGAATCAGCCCCAGCATTTT.

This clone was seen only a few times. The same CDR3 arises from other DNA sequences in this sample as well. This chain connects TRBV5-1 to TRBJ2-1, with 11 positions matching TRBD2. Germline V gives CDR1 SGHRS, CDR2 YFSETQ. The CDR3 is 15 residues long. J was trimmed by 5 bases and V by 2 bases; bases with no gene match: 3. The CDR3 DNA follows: TGCGCCAGCAGCTTCGGACTAGCGGGTAACAATGAGCAGTTCTTC. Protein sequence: CASSFGLAGNNEQFF.

This CDR3 is CASRGDREAFF. The CDR3 nucleotides are TGTGCCAGCAGGGGCGACCGGGAAGCTTTCTTT. The chain couples TRBV28 to TRBJ1-1; D gene ambiguous. The CDR3 is 11 residues long. CDR1 and CDR2 from the germline V gene are MDHEN and SYDVKM. V lost 6 bases and J 8 bases, leaving 10 bases between the germline ends. Based on the CDR3 plus reference TRBV28 and TRBJ1-1, the full variable domain is DVKVTQSSRYLVKRTGEKVFLECVQDMDHENMFWYRQDPGLGLRLIYFSYDVKMKEKGDIPEGYSVSREKKERFSLILESASTNQTSMYLCASRGDREAFFGQGTRLTVV.

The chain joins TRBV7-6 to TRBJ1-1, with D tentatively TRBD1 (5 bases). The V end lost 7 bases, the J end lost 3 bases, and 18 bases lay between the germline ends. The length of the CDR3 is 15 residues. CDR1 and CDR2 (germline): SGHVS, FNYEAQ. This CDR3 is CASTETGGAYTEAFF. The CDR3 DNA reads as TGTGCCAGCACCGAGACGGGAGGGGCGTACACTGAAGCTTTCTTT. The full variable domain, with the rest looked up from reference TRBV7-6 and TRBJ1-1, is GAGVSQSPRYKVTKRGQDVALRCDPISGHVSLYWYRQALGQGPEFLTYFNYEAQQDKSGLPNDRFSAERPEGSISTLTIQRTEQRDSAMYRCASTETGGAYTEAFFGQGTRLTVV.

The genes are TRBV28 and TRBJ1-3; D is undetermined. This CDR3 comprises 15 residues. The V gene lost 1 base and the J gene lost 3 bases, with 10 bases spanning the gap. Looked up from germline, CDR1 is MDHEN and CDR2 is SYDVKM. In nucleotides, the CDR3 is TGTGCCAGCAGTTTATCCCCAGGCGTTGGAAACACCATATATTTT. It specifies CASSLSPGVGNTIYF.

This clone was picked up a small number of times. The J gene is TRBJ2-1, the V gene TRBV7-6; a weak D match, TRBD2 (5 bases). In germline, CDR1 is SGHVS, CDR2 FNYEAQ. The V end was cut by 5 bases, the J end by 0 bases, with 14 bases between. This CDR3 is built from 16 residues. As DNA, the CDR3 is TGTGCCAGCAGCCCGCTGCAAGGGAGCTCCTACAATGAGCAGTTCTTC. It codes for CASSPLQGSSYNEQFF.

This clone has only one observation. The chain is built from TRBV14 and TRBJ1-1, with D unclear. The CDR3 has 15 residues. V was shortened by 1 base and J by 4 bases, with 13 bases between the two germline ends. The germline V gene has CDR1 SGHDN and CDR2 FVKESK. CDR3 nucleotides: TGTGCCAGCAGCCAAGTGCGTACGATCTTCACTGAAGCTTTCTTT. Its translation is CASSQVRTIFTEAFF.

CDR3 loop: CASRSSGENTGELFF. CDR3 coding DNA: TGTGCCAGTAGATCGAGCGGAGAGAACACCGGGGAGCTGTTTTTT. The gene calls are TRBV19 and TRBJ2-2; possible D gene TRBD2, 5 bases. Germline V lookup: CDR1 LNHDA, CDR2 SQIVND (reference sequence). V was pared by 6 bases and J by 1 base, with 12 bases between. This CDR3 spans 15 amino acids.

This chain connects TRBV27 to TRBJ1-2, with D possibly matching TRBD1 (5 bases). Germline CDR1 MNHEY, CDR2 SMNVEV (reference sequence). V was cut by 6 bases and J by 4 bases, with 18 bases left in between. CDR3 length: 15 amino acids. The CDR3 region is CASSGGPGLIYGYTF. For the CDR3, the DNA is TGTGCCAGCAGCGGGGGACCGGGTCTAATCTATGGCTACACCTTC.

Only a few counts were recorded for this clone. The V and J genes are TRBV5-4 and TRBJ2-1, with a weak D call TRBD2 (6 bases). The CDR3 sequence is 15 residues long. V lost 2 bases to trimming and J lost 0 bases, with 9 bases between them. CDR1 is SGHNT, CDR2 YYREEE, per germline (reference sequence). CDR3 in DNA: TGTGCCAGCAGCTTCCCCGGGAGCTCCTACAATGAGCAGTTCTTC. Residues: CASSFPGSSYNEQFF.

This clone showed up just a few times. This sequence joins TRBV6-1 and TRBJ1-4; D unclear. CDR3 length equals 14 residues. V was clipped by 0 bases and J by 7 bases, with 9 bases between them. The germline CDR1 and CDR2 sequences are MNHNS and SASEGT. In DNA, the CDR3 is TGTGCCAGCAGTGAAGCGATCATACTTGAAAAACTGTTTTTT. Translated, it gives CASSEAIILEKLFF.

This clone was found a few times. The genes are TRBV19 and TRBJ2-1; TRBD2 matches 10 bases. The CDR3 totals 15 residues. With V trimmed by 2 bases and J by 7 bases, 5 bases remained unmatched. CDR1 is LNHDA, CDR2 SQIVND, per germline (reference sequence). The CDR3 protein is CASSIKTSGPNEQFF. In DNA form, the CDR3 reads TGTGCCAGTAGTATAAAGACTAGCGGGCCAAATGAGCAGTTCTTC.

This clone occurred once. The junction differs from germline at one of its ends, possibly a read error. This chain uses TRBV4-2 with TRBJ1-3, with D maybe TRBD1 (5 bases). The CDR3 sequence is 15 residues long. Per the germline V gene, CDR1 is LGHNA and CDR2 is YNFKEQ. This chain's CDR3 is CASSEDSPSGNTIYF. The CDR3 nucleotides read TGTGCCAGCAGCGAAGACAGTCCCTCTGGAAACACCATATATTTT.

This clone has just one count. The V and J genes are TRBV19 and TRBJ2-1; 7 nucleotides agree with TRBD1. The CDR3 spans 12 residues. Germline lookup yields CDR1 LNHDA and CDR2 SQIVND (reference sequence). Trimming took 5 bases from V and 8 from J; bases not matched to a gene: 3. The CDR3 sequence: CASSATGDEQFF. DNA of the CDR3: TGTGCCAGTAGTGCTACAGGGGATGAGCAGTTCTTC.

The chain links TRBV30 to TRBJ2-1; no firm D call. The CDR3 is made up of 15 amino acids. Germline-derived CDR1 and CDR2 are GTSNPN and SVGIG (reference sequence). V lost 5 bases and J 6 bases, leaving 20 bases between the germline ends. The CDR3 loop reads CAWRRPAFRVNEQFF. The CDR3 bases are TGTGCCTGGCGCCGCCCAGCATTTCGGGTCAATGAGCAGTTCTTC.

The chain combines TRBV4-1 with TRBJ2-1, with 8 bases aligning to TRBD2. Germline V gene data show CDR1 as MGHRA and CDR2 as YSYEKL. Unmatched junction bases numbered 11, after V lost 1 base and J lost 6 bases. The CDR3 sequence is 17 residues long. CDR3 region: CASSQVGGRTRRNEQFF. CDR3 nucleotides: TGCGCCAGCAGCCAAGTGGGCGGGAGGACTCGGCGCAATGAGCAGTTCTTC.

The CDR3 DNA sequence: TGTGCCAAGAGTTTCGGGGCCTACGAGCAGTACTTC. It is translated as CAKSFGAYEQYF. The chain links TRBV2 to TRBJ2-7, with D maybe TRBD2 (5 bases). V gave up 10 bases and J gave up 2 bases, with 12 bases separating them. The CDR3 consists of 12 residues. CDR1 SNHLY and CDR2 FYNNEI come from the germline V gene. Full variable domain (outside the CDR3, taken from reference TRBV2 and TRBJ2-7): EPEVTQTPSHQVTQMGQEVILRCVPISNHLYFYWYRQILGQKVEFLVSFYNNEISEKSEIFDDQFSVERPDGSNFTLKIRSTKLEDSAMYFCAKSFGAYEQYFGPGTRLTVT.

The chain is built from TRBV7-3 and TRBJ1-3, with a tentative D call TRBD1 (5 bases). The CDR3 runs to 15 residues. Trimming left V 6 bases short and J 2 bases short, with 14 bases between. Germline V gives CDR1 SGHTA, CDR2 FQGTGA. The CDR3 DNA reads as TGTGCCAGCAGTTCTACAGGACCTCCTGGAAACACCATATATTTT. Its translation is CASSSTGPPGNTIYF.

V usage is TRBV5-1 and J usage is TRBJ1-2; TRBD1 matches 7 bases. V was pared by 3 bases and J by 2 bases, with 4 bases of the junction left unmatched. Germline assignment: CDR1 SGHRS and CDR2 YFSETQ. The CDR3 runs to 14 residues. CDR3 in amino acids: CASSSDRANYGYTF. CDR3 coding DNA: TGCGCCAGCAGCTCCGACAGGGCCAACTATGGCTACACCTTC.

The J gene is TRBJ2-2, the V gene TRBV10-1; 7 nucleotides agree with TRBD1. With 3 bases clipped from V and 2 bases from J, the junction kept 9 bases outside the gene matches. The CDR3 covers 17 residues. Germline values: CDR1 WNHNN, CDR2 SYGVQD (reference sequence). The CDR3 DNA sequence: TGCGCCAGCAGTGACCCAAGGACAGGAAGAAACACCGGGGAGCTGTTTTTT. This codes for CASSDPRTGRNTGELFF.